These T cell receptor beta chains were read from a single sample in a study of T-cell reconstitution after alpha-beta-depleted transplantation in children. In TCRdb, the PCR reads were re-called with MiXCR into one record per CDR3 protein. The table includes nearly 400,000 distinct CDR3 sequences, over 20% detected once. Sequencing used PBMCs from the stem cell graft donor, obtained from the stem cell graft. The receptors here all came from a human donor who donated a stem cell graft to a child with acute myeloid leukemia. Both conserved end residues are trimmed from each CDR3.

ASSGAGKDTQY,11,TRBJ2-3,TRBV2
ASSPQVTGELF,11,TRBJ2-2,TRBV18
SARDAGLAGTYEQY,14,TRBJ2-7,TRBV20-1
ATSEDSTGANVLT,13,TRBJ2-6,TRBV15
AISYTDTQY,9,TRBJ2-3,TRBV10-3
ATSDRRSTDEQF,12,TRBJ2-1,TRBV24-1
ASSFGGARTGELF,13,TRBJ2-2,TRBV12-3/TRBV12-4
ASSQDREAGADTQY,14,TRBJ2-3,TRBV4-2
ASSLAETGGEKLF,13,TRBJ1-4,TRBV7-9
ASSLEGRVKGHEQF,14,TRBJ2-1,TRBV5-1
ASSQDNQRSGATQY,14,TRBJ2-3,TRBV4-1
ASSYSRGETQY,11,TRBJ2-5,TRBV6-5
ASSLYGSRDNTIY,13,TRBJ1-3,TRBV28
SVEGLAGLPGEQY,13,TRBJ2-7,TRBV29-1
ASRTSGIIYEQY,12,TRBJ2-7,TRBV2
ASSFPGQVNTEAF,13,TRBJ1-1,TRBV21-1
ASSEGLAGFSYEQY,14,TRBJ2-7,TRBV5-1
ASSYGTGGSLSKETQY,16,TRBJ2-5,TRBV6-5